This T cell receptor beta chain was sequenced in a study of response to subunit inactivated influenza vaccine. General observations from the study: Every seasonal influenza vaccination brings in few new T cells, the authors suggested.

Each CDR3 protein is one row after TCRdb ran MiXCR on the RT-PCR reads. The sample has more than 150,000 distinct CDR3 sequences; around 9% are singletons. This clonotype has only a few counts. The antigen is unknown. The CDR3 length is 15 residues. CDR1 is SGHTA and CDR2 is FQGNSA in the germline V gene. Trimming left V 4 bases short and J 3 bases short, with 15 bases between. The chain has TRBV7-2 and TRBJ2-5; D is perhaps TRBD1 (8 bases). The source was non-naive T cells sorted from PBMCs, collected on the day of vaccination. The TCR comes from a middle-aged man who received an inactivated influenza vaccine. As DNA, the CDR3 is TGTGCCAGCAGCTGGGGAACAGGGGGGGAAGAGACCCAGTACTTC. Translated, it gives CASSWGTGGEETQYF.